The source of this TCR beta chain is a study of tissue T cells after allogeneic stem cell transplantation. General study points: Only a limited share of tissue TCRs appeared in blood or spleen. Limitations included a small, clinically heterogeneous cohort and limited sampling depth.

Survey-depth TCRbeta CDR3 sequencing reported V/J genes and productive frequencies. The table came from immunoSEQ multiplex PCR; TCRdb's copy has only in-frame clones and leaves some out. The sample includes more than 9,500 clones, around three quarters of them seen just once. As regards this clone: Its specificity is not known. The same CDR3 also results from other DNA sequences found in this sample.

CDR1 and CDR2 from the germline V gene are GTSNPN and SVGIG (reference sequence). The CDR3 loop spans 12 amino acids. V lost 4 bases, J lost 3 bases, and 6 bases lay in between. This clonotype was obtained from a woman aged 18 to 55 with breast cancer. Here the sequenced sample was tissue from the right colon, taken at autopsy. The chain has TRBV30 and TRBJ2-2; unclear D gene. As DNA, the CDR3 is TGTGCCTGGAACCGGGACACCGGGGAGCTGTTTTTT. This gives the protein CAWNRDTGELFF.